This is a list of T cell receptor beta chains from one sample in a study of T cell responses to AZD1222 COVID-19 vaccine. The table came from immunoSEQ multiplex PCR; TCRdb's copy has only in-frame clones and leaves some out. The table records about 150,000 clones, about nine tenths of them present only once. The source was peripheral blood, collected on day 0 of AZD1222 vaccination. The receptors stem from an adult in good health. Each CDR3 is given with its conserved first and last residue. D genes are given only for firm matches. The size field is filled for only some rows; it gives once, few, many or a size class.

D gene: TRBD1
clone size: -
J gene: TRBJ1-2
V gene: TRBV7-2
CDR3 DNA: TGTGCCAGCAGCTTAGGGACAGGGCCCACCGGCTACACCTTC
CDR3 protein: CASSLGTGPTGYTF

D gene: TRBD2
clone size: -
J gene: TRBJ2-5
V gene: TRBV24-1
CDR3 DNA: TGTGCCACCAGTGACCGTCGTAGCGGGAGCGAAGAGACCCAGTACTTC
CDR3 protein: CATSDRRSGSEETQYF

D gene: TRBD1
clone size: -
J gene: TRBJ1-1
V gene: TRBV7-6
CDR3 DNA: TGTGCCAGCAGCCCCGGTTTAGGGGGCGAGACTGAAGCTTTCTTT
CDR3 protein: CASSPGLGGETEAFF

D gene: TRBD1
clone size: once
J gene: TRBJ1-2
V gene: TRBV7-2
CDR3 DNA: TGTGCCAGCAGCTTAGCGGGGACAGGGGTTGGCGGCTACACCTTC
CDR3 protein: CASSLAGTGVGGYTF

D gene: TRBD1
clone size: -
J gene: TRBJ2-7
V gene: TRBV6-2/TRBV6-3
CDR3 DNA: TGTGCCAGCAGTTCTAACGACAGGGATGGAGAGCAGTACTTC
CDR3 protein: CASSSNDRDGEQYF

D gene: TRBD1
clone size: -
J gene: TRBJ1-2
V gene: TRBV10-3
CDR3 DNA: TGTGCCATCAATCCGGACAGGGAATATGGCTACACCTTC
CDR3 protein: CAINPDREYGYTF

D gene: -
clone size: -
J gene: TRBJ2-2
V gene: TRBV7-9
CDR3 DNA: TGTGCCAGCAGCTCCCCCGGGGGGGAGCTGTTTTTT
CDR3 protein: CASSSPGGELFF

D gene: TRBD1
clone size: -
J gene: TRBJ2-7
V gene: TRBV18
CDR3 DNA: TGTGCCAGCTCTTGGGACAGGCGAAAGGAGCAGTACTTC
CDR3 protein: CASSWDRRKEQYF

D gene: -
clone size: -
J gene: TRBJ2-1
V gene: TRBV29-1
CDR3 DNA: TGCAGCGTTGGATTAGGGGCCAATGAGCAGTTCTTC
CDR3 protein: CSVGLGANEQFF

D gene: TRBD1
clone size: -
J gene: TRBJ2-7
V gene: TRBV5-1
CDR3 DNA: TGCGCCAGCAGCTTGGCCGGGACAGGCCCCTACGAGCAGTACTTC
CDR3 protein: CASSLAGTGPYEQYF

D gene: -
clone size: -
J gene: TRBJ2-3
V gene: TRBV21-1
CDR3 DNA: TGTGCCAGCAATGAATACGGACTAGCGGGAGTGACAGATACGCAGTATTTT
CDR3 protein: CASNEYGLAGVTDTQYF

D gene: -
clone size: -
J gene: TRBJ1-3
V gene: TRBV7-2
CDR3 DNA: TGTGCCAGCAGCTTAGGGACAAGCTCTGGAAACACCATATATTTT
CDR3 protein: CASSLGTSSGNTIYF

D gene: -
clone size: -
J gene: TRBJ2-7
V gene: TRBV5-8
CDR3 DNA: TGTGCCAGCAGCTCGCAGGATTGGGCCGAGCAGTACTTC
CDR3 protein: CASSSQDWAEQYF

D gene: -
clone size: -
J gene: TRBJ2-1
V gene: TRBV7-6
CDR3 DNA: TGTGCCAGCAGCCCGGGGACTGGATCGTGGGTGTCCTACAATGAGCAGTTCTTC
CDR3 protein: CASSPGTGSWVSYNEQFF

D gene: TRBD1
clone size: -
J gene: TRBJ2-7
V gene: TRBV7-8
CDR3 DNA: TGTGCCAGCAGCTTAGATAAAGTATGGACAGGGATATACGAGCAGTACTTC
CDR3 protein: CASSLDKVWTGIYEQYF

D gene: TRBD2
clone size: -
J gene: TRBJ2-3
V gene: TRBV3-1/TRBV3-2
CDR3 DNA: TGTGCCAGCAGCCAGGGAAAACGGACTAGCGGGAGGGAAGGAGATACGCAGTATTTT
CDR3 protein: CASSQGKRTSGREGDTQYF

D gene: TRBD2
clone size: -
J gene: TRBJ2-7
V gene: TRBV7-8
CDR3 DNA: TGTGCCAGCAGCTTACACCTTAGCGGGCCCCGCGAGCAGTACTTC
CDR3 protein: CASSLHLSGPREQYF

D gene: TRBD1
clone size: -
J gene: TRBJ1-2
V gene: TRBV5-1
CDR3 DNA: TGCGCCAGCAGCGGAGGGACAGGTTTGGCCTATGGCTACACCTTC
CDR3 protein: CASSGGTGLAYGYTF

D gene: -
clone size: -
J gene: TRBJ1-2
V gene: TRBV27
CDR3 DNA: TGTGCCAGCAGTAATTACCAGGGGATCTATGGCTACACCTTC
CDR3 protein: CASSNYQGIYGYTF

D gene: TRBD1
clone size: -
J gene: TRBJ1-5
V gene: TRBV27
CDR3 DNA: TGTGCCAGCAGTTTATCGGGACAGGGAGCACCTCAGCCCCAGCATTTT
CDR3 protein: CASSLSGQGAPQPQHF

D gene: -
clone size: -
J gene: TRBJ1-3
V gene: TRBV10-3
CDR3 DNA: TGTGCCATCAGCCGTGGACTTTCCGATGGAAACACCATATATTTT
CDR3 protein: CAISRGLSDGNTIYF

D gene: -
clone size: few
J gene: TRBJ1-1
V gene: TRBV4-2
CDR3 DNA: TGTGCCAGCAGCCAAGAGGCGGGTGTGAACACTGAAGCTTTCTTT
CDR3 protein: CASSQEAGVNTEAFF

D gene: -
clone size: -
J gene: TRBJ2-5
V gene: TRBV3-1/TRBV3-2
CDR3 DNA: TGTGCCAGCAGCCAAGCCGGATTGGAGACCCAGTACTTC
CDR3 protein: CASSQAGLETQYF

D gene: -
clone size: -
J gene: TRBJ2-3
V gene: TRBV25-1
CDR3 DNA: TGTGCCAGCAGTGAATGGGGTTACAGCACAGATACGCAGTATTTT
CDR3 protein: CASSEWGYSTDTQYF

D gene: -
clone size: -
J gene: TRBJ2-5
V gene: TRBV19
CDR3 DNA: TGTGCCAGTAGTCTGGCTGCGGCCTTCCAAGAGACCCAGTACTTC
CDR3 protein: CASSLAAAFQETQYF

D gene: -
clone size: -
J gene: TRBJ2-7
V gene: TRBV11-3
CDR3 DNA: TGTGCCAGCAGCCCGCGGACCGAAAGCTCCTACGAGCAGTACTTC
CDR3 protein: CASSPRTESSYEQYF

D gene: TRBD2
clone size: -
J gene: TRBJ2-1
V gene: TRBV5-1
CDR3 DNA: TGCGCCAGCAGCTTGGGACCTAGCGGGAGGCCCTCCTACAATGAGCAGTTCTTC
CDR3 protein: CASSLGPSGRPSYNEQFF

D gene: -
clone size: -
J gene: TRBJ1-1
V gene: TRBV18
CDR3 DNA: TGTGCCAGCTCACCAGGCCTGAACACTGAAGCTTTCTTT
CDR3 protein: CASSPGLNTEAFF

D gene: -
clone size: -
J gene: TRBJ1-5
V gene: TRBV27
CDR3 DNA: TGTGCCAGCAGTTTATTAGCAGGGCAGGGGATCCAGCCCCAGCATTTT
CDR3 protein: CASSLLAGQGIQPQHF

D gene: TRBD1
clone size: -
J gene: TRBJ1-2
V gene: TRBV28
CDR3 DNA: TGTGCCAGCAGGGGACAGGGAGATGGCTACACCTTC
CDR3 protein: CASRGQGDGYTF

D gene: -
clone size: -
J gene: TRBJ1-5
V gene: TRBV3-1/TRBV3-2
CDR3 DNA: TGTGCCAGCAGCCAAGGAGGGGGGAATCAGCCCCAGCATTTT
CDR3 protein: CASSQGGGNQPQHF

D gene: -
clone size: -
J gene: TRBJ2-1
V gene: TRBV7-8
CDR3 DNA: TGTGCCAGCAGCCCGGGTGGGGGCAATGAGCAGTTCTTC
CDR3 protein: CASSPGGGNEQFF

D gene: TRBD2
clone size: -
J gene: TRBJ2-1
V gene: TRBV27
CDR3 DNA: TGTGCCCCTCCCCCGCGGGAGCGCTACAATGAGCAGTTCTTC
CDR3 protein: CAPPPRERYNEQFF

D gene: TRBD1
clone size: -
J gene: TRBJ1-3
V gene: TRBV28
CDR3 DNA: TGTGCCAGCAGTTTAGGACAGGGGATGTCTGGAAACACCATATATTTT
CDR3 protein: CASSLGQGMSGNTIYF

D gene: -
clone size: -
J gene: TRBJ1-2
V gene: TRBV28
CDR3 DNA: TGTGCCAGCAGGCAGGGGCGTGGCTACACCTTC
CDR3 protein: CASRQGRGYTF

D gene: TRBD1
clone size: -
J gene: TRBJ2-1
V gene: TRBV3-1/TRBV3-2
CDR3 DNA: TGTGCCAGCAGGGGTCAGGGACAGGGCTACAATGAGCAGTTCTTC
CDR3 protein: CASRGQGQGYNEQFF

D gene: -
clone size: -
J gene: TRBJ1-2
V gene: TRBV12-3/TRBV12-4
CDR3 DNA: TGTGCCAGCCGGGACGGTACCTACTATGGCTACACCTTC
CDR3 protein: CASRDGTYYGYTF

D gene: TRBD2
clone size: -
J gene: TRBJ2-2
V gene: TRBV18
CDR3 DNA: TGTTCTACTTCCAGCGGGGTTGCCGGGGAGCTGTTTTTT
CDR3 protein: CSTSSGVAGELFF

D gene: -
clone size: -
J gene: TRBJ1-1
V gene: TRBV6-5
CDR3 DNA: TGTGCCAGCAGTTCCCTTGGGGGGGAGGGCACTGAAGCTTTCTTT
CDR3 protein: CASSSLGGEGTEAFF

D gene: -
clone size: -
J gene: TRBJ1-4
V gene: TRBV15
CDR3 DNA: TGTGCCACCAGCAGAGATCTGGGGGTGAATGAAAAACTGTTTTTT
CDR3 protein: CATSRDLGVNEKLFF

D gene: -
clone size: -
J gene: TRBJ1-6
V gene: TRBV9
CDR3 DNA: TGTGCCAGCAGCGTTGGGCAGCATAATTCACCCCTCCACTTT
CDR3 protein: CASSVGQHNSPLHF

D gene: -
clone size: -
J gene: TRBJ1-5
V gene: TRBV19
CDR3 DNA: TGTGCCAGTAGTATCTGGCGGATTAGCAATCAGCCCCAGCATTTT
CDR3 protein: CASSIWRISNQPQHF

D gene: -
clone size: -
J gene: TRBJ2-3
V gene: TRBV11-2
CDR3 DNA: TGTGCCAGCAGCTTTGGAGGAGAGGCAGATACGCAGTATTTT
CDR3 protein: CASSFGGEADTQYF

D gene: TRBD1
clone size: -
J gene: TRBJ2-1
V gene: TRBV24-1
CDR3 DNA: TGTGCCACCAGTGATCCGGGACAGGGTAATACTGAGCAGTTCTTC
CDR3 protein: CATSDPGQGNTEQFF